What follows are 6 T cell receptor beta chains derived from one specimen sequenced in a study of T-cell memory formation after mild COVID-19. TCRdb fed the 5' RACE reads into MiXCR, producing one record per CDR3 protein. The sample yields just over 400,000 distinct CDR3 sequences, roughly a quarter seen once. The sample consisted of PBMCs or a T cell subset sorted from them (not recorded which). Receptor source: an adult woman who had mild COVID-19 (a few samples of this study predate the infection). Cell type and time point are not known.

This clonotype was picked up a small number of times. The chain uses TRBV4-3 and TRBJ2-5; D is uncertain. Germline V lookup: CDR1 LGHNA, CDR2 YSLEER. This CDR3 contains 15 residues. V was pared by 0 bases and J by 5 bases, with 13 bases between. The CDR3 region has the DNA TGCGCCAGCAGCCAAGATCACAGCGTCGGGGAGACCCAGTACTTC. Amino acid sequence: CASSQDHSVGETQYF.

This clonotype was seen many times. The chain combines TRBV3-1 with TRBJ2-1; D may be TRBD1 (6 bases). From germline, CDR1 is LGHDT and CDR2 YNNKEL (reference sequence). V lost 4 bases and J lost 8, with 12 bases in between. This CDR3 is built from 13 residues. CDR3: CASSPDSRHEQFF. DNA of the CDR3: TGTGCCAGCAGCCCGGACAGTCGTCATGAGCAGTTCTTC.

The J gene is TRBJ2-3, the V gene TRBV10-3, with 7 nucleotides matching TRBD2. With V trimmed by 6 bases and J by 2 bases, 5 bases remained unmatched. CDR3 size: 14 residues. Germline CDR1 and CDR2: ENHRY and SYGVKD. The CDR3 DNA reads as TGTGCCATCAGGAGGGAGGGCCTCACAGATACGCAGTATTTT. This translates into CAIRREGLTDTQYF.

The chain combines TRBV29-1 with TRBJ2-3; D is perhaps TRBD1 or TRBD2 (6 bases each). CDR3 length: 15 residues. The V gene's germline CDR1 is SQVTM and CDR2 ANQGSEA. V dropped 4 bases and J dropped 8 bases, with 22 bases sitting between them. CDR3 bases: TGCAGCGTTGGTGAAGGGGGGAGCCTAGGGAGTACGCAGTATTTT. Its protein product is CSVGEGGSLGSTQYF.

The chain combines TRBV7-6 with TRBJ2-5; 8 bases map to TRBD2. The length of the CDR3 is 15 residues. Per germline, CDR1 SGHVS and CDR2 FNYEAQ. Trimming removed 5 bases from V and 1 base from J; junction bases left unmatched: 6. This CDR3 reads CASSRGGTLQETQYF. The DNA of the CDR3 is TGTGCCAGCAGCCGCGGGGGGACCCTCCAAGAGACCCAGTACTTC.

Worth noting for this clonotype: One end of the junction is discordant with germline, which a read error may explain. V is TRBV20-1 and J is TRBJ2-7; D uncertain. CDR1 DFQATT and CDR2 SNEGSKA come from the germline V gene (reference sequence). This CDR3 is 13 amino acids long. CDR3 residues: CSARDSLGGSRIF. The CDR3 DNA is TGCAGTGCTAGAGATAGTCTGGGCGGATCCCGTATATTC.